There are a few counts of the clone carrying this TCR beta chain. The target antigen is unknown. These data come from a study of beta chain features in type 1 diabetes. At the level of the study: Sorted cells examined across all samples numbered around 100 million.

This CDR3 comprises 12 residues. Germline assignment: CDR1 SGHRS and CDR2 YFSETQ. V was shortened by 0 bases and J by 5 bases, with 6 bases between the two germline ends. Study results and caveats: Among all four CD4+ subsets, Type 1 diabetes patients had TCRB CDR3s that were moderately but significantly shorter.

Of the isolated RNA, all was reverse transcribed, and so the sequenced material was expressed TCRB transcripts. TCRdb's table, derived via immunoSEQ multiplex PCR, lists solely in-frame clones and lacks some. The table includes around 280,000 clones, 15% detected once. Isolation of CD4+ naive, central memory, regulatory and stem cell-like memory cells was achieved by sorting via CD45RO/CCR7/CD25/CD127/CD95/CD27. Input material: naive CD4+ T cells from blood. This clonotype originated in a man younger than 35 with type 1 diabetes. J is TRBJ2-7 and V is TRBV5-1; no firm D call. The CDR3 sequence is CASSLDSHEQYF. CDR3 sequence (DNA): TGCGCCAGCAGCTTGGACAGCCACGAGCAGTACTTC.